The clone carrying this T cell receptor (beta chain) was counted many times. What it recognizes is unknown. This sample was taken from a study of T-cell reconstitution after alpha-beta-depleted transplantation in children. Findings of the study overall: Where alpha-beta T cells came from about two months after transplant was reportedly several hundred expanded graft clones. By one year post-transplant, T-cell counts and diversity largely arose from T cells that were newly produced.

For TCRbeta, the library was prepared with unique molecular identifiers. A single record per CDR3 protein comes from TCRdb applying MiXCR to the PCR reads. The sample comprises approximately 290,000 distinct CDR3 sequences, 11% of which are singletons, and around a quarter rests with the top ten. Specimen: peripheral blood, collected 180 days after TCRalphabeta/CD19-depleted stem cell transplant. This TCR came from a male patient under 10 years old who had a stem cell transplant for chronic granulomatous disease, so the T cells may come from the graft donor.

CDR3 in DNA: TGCGCCAGCAGCTTGGGTGGGCGAGGGGAGGAGCAGTTCTTC. Its translation: CASSLGGRGEEQFF. This chain links TRBV5-1 with TRBJ2-1; tentatively, D is TRBD1 or TRBD2 (5 bases each). This CDR3 has 14 amino acids. Germline-derived CDR1 and CDR2 are SGHRS and YFSETQ. V lost 0 bases and J 10 bases, leaving 14 bases between the germline ends.